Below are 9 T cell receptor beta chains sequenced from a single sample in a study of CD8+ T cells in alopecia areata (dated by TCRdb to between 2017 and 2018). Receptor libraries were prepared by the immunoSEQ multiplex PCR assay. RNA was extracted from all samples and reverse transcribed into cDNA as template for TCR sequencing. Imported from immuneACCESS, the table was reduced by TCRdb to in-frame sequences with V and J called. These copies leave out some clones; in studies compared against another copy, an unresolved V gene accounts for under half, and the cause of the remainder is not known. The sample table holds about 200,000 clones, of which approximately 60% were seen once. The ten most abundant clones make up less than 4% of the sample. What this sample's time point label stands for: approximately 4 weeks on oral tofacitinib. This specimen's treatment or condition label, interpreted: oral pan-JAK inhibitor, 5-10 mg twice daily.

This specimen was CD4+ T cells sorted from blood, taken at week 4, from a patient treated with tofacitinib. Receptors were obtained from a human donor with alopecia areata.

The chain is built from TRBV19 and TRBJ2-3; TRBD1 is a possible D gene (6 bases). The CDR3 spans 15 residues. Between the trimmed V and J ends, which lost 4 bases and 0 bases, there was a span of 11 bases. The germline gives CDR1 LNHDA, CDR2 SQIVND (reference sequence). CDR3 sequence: CASSTPGGSTDTQYF. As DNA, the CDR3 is TGTGCCAGTAGTACCCCTGGGGGCAGCACAGATACGCAGTATTTT. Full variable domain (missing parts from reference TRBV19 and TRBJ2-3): DGGITQSPKYLFRKEGQNVTLSCEQNLNHDAMYWYRQDPGQGLRLIYYSQIVNDFQKGDIAEGYSVSREKKESFPLTVTSAQKNPTAFYLCASSTPGGSTDTQYFGPGTRLTVL.

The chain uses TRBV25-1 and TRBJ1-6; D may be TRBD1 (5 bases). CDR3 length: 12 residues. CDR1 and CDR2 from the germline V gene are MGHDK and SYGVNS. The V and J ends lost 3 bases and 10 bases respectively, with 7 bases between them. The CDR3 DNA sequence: TGTGCCAGCAGTGACAGGGAATCACCCCTCCACTTT. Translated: CASSDRESPLHF.

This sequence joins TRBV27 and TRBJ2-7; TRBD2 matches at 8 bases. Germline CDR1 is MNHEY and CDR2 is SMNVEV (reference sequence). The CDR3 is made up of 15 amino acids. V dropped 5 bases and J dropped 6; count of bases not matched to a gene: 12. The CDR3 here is CASSRVELAATEQYF. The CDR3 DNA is TGTGCCAGCAGTCGCGTTGAACTAGCGGCTACCGAGCAGTACTTC.

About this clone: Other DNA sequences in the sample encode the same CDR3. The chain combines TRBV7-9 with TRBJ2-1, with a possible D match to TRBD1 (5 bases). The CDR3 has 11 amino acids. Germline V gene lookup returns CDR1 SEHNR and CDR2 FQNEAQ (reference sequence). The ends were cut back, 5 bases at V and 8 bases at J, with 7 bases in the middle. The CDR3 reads CASSLGDEQFF. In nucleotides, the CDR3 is TGTGCCAGCAGCCTAGGGGATGAGCAGTTCTTC.

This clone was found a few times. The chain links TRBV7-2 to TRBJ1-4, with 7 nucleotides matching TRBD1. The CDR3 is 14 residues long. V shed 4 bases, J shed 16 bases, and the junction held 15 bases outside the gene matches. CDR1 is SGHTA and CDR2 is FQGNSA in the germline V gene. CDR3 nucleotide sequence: TGTGCCAGCAGCTCTACCGGGACAGTCGGCACTGAGTTTTTT. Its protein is CASSSTGTVGTEFF.

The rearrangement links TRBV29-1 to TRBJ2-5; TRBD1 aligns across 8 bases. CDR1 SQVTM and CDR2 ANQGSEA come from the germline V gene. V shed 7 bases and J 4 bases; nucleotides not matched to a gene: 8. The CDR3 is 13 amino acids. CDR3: CSDKQGGRETQYF. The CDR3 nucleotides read TGCAGCGATAAACAGGGGGGTCGAGAGACCCAGTACTTC.

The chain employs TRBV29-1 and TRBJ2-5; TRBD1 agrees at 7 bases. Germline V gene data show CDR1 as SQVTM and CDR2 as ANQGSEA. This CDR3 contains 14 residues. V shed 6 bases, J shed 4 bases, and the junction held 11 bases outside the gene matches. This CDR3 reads CSVAQIDRAETQYF. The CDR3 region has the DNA TGCAGCGTCGCCCAGATTGACAGGGCAGAGACCCAGTACTTC.

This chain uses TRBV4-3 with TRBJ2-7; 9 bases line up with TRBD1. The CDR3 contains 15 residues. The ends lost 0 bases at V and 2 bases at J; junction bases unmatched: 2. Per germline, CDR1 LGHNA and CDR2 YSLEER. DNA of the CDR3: TGCGCCAGCAGCCAAGACGGGACAGGGACCTACGAGCAGTACTTC. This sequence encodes CASSQDGTGTYEQYF.

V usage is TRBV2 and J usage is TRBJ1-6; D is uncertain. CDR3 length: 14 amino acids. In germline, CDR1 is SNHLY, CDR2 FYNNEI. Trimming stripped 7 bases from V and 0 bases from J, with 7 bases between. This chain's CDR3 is CASKRSSYNSPLHF. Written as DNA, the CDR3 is TGTGCCAGCAAACGGAGCTCCTATAATTCACCCCTCCACTTT.